Listed here are 31 T cell receptor beta chains from one sample, sequenced in a study of read filtering for tumor transcriptome and immune sequencing. Molecular barcoded adaptors covering alpha/delta and beta/gamma chains were used on about 0.4 ug RNA. Each CDR3 protein is one row after TCRdb ran MiXCR on the reads. Counted here are around 31,000 distinct CDR3 sequences, roughly 20% occurring once; the ten biggest clones make up about a sixth. What was sequenced was a population of CD138-negative cells sorted from bone marrow. The receptors originated from a donor at least 40 years old with multiple myeloma.

Many counts were recorded for this clonotype. V and J are TRBV4-2 and TRBJ2-7, with TRBD2 identical over 7 bases. The V gene end was trimmed by 0 bases and the J gene end by 3 bases; junction bases not matched to a gene: 5. Per the germline V gene, CDR1 is LGHNA and CDR2 is YNFKEQ. The CDR3 totals 15 residues. The CDR3 is CASSQDGGGVYEQYF. Here the CDR3 DNA reads TGTGCCAGCAGCCAAGATGGCGGGGGTGTCTACGAGCAGTACTTC.

In this sample, this clonotype turned up many times. The chain recombines TRBV7-9 with TRBJ1-5, with unresolved D. Germline CDR1 and CDR2: SEHNR and FQNEAQ (reference sequence). Trimming removed 3 bases from V and 5 bases from J, with 11 bases in between. The CDR3 sequence is 14 residues long. CDR3 nucleotide sequence: TGTGCCAGCAGCTTCATAAAACGGGATCAGCCCCAGCATTTT. Translating it yields CASSFIKRDQPQHF. Combining the CDR3 with reference TRBV7-9 and TRBJ1-5 gives the whole variable domain DTGVSQNPRHKITKRGQNVTFRCDPISEHNRLYWYRQTLGQGPEFLTYFQNEAQLEKSRLLSDRFSAERPKGSFSTLEIQRTEQGDSAMYLCASSFIKRDQPQHFGDGTRLSIL.

This clonotype was counted many times. The chain has TRBV24-1 and TRBJ2-5; tentative D call: TRBD2 (5 bases). The CDR3 is 15 residues long. The V and J ends lost 4 bases and 3 bases respectively, with 14 bases between them. Germline values: CDR1 KGHDR, CDR2 SFDVKD. CDR3 DNA sequence: TGTGCCACCAGTGACGGTAGAGCGGTCAAAGAGACCCAGTACTTC. Protein product: CATSDGRAVKETQYF.

This clonotype appeared many times. The chain combines TRBV7-8 with TRBJ2-1; 7 bases are a match to TRBD1. With 5 bases clipped from V and 0 bases from J, the junction kept 4 bases outside the gene matches. The CDR3 totals 15 residues. Germline assignment: CDR1 SGHVS and CDR2 FQNEAQ. CDR3 DNA: TGTGCCAGCAGCCAACACAGGGGCTCCTACAATGAGCAGTTCTTC. Protein sequence: CASSQHRGSYNEQFF.

This rearrangement joins TRBV5-1 to TRBJ2-7, with D unclear. V lost 3 bases and J lost 3, with 16 bases in between. The length of the CDR3 is 15 residues. The germline CDR1 and CDR2 sequences are SGHRS and YFSETQ. Written as DNA, the CDR3 is TGCGCCAGCAGCTCTCACCCGGGTCATCACTACGAGCAGTACTTC. It is translated as CASSSHPGHHYEQYF.

This clonotype has a count of ten or more. J is TRBJ2-3 and V is TRBV3-1, with 7 bases lining up with TRBD2. This CDR3 has 16 residues. The V segment lost 7 bases and the J segment 0 bases; nucleotides outside the gene matches: 10. The germline V gene has CDR1 LGHDT and CDR2 YNNKEL (reference sequence). The CDR3 protein is CASKGGASGSTDTQYF. In DNA, the CDR3 is TGTGCCAGCAAAGGAGGAGCTAGCGGTAGCACAGATACGCAGTATTTT.

In regard to this clonotype: This may be a read error: a much more frequent sequence differs by one nucleotide. The chain uses TRBV6-1 and TRBJ1-5; D is ambiguous. CDR1 is MNHNS, CDR2 SASEGT, per germline. V gave up 4 bases and J gave up 5 bases, with 9 bases separating them. The CDR3 runs to 13 residues. The CDR3 region has the DNA TGTGCCAGCAGTGGTGTAATCGATCAGCCCCAGCATTTT. Translating gives CASSGVIDQPQHF.

This clonotype was counted ten times or more. This sequence joins TRBV3-1 and TRBJ1-2, with D hard to call. V lost 2 bases, J lost 6 bases, and 10 bases lay in between. Looked up from germline, CDR1 is LGHDT and CDR2 is YNNKEL (reference sequence). The CDR3 totals 13 residues. CDR3 sequence: CASSQLGLHGYTF. CDR3 nucleotide sequence: TGTGCCAGCAGCCAATTAGGGCTCCATGGCTACACCTTC.

The sample holds many counts of this clonotype. V and J are TRBV9 and TRBJ2-2, with 12 bases aligning to TRBD1. This CDR3 contains 16 residues. With V trimmed by 0 bases and J by 7 bases, 4 bases remained unmatched. CDR1 and CDR2 from the germline V gene are SGDLS and YYNGEE. The CDR3 protein is CASSVEGQGAFGELFF. CDR3 coding DNA: TGTGCCAGCAGCGTAGAGGGACAGGGGGCGTTCGGGGAGCTGTTTTTT. Based on the CDR3 plus reference TRBV9 and TRBJ2-2, the full variable domain is DSGVTQTPKHLITATGQRVTLRCSPRSGDLSVYWYQQSLDQGLQFLIQYYNGEERAKGNILERFSAQQFPDLHSELNLSSLELGDSALYFCASSVEGQGAFGELFFGEGSRLTVL.

This clonotype was recorded many times. A much larger clonotype is one base distant, so this may be a read error. This chain uses TRBV10-1 with TRBJ2-1; D gene ambiguous. CDR3 size: 16 residues. Looked up from germline, CDR1 is WNHNN and CDR2 is SYGVQD (reference sequence). The CDR3 nucleotides read TGCACCAGCAGTGAGTCGGAGAGGAGCTCCTACAATGAGCAGTTCTTC. It is translated as CTSSESERSSYNEQFF.

A note on this clonotype: Just one base apart from a much larger clone, this may be a read error. The chain joins TRBV5-4 to TRBJ2-2; tentatively, D is TRBD1 or TRBD2 (7 bases each). The CDR3 extends over 12 amino acids. Germline CDR1 and CDR2: SGHNT and YYREEE (reference sequence). CDR3 sequence: CASSPDREGLVF. CDR3 nucleotides: TGTGCCAGCAGCCCTGACAGGGAGGGGCTGGTTTTT.

This chain links TRBV5-1 with TRBJ2-7; unclear D gene. The CDR3 is 12 amino acids. Trimming took off 7 bases at V and 6 bases at J, with 14 bases between the two ends. Germline loops: CDR1 SGHRS, CDR2 YFSETQ. Here the CDR3 reads CASGLDGPEQYF. CDR3 bases: TGCGCCAGCGGCCTGGATGGTCCCGAGCAGTACTTC.

There are many counts of this clonotype. The chain is built from TRBV20-1 and TRBJ1-1; a possible D gene is TRBD1 (6 bases). The J call is uncertain, as TRBJ1-6 better fits the DNA end. Germline CDR1 and CDR2: DFQATT and SNEGSKA (reference sequence). CDR3 length equals 15 residues. The DNA for the CDR3 is TGCAGTGCGCAAAGACGGCAGGGGCAGAATTCACCCCTCCACTTT. Residues: CSAQRRQGQNSPLHF.

This clonotype showed up many times. The chain couples TRBV12-3 or TRBV12-4 to TRBJ2-7; TRBD1 matches at 10 bases. This CDR3 is 15 amino acids long. V lost 3 bases to trimming and J lost 5 bases; unmatched junction nucleotides: 7. CDR3 nucleotides: TGTGCCAGCAGTTTCTCGGGACAGGGGATCCACGAGCAGTACTTC. Its protein product is CASSFSGQGIHEQYF.

This clonotype was counted at least ten times. The CDR3 here is CASSGGDGPYEQYF. The CDR3 nucleotides are TGTGCCAGCAGCGGAGGGGACGGACCCTACGAGCAGTACTTC. The chain has TRBV7-8 and TRBJ2-7; a weak D match, TRBD2 (6 bases). CDR3 length: 14 residues. Germline V gene lookup returns CDR1 SGHVS and CDR2 FQNEAQ. V lost 5 bases and J 2 bases, leaving 13 bases between the germline ends.

This clonotype was counted ten times or more. The chain links TRBV7-2 to TRBJ2-1; TRBD2 matches at 9 bases. V lost 1 base to trimming and J lost 6 bases; unmatched junction nucleotides: 7. Germline V CDR1 and CDR2: SGHTA, FQGNSA. CDR3 length equals 16 residues. The CDR3, as DNA: TGTGCCAGCAGCTTAGTGGCGGGGGGGCCTGTCAATGAGCAGTTCTTC. Translation: CASSLVAGGPVNEQFF.

This clonotype was seen repeatedly, ten times or more. The chain has TRBV12-3 or TRBV12-4 and TRBJ2-7; D is unclear. Trimming shortened V by 8 bases and J by 4 bases, and 9 bases separated the two germline ends. CDR3 length: 11 residues. Here the CDR3 DNA reads TGTGCCAGCGGATCGAGGTACGAGCAGTACTTC. This encodes CASGSRYEQYF.

This clonotype was seen many times. The chain couples TRBV7-9 to TRBJ2-3, with D tentatively TRBD2 (6 bases). Trimming took 8 bases from V and 1 from J, leaving 10 bases between them. Per germline, CDR1 SEHNR and CDR2 FQNEAQ (reference sequence). The CDR3 sequence is 13 residues long. The CDR3 is CASLSSGTDTQYF. For the CDR3, the DNA is TGTGCCAGCTTGTCTAGCGGCACAGATACGCAGTATTTT.

In regard to this clonotype: Sequence at one end of the junction differs from germline and may be a read error. The chain uses TRBV5-1 and TRBJ2-1; TRBD2 matches 8 bases. The CDR3 totals 15 residues. CDR1 SGHRS and CDR2 YFSETQ come from the germline V gene. Written as DNA, the CDR3 is TGCGCCAGCAGCTCATACGGGGGGGCAAGTAATGGGCAGTTCTTC. As protein: CASSSYGGASNGQFF.

Many counts were recorded for this clonotype. The chain links TRBV12-3 or TRBV12-4 to TRBJ2-3; 14 bases line up with TRBD2. The CDR3 runs 16 residues. The V segment lost 6 bases and the J segment 4 bases; nucleotides outside the gene matches: 6. CDR3 nucleotides: TGTGCCAGCAGGCCGACTAGCGGGGGGGCCGCAGATACGCAGTATTTT. It codes for CASRPTSGGAADTQYF.

This clonotype was seen many times. V usage is TRBV3-1 and J usage is TRBJ2-2, with D tentatively TRBD1 or TRBD2 (6 bases each). The CDR3 runs 15 residues. CDR1 and CDR2 (germline): LGHDT, YNNKEL (reference sequence). Between the trimmed V and J ends, which lost 5 bases and 2 bases, there was a span of 12 bases. DNA of the CDR3: TGTGCCAGCAGCAACGGGGGCCTTAACACCGGGGAGCTGTTTTTT. It is translated as CASSNGGLNTGELFF.

This clonotype was seen at least ten times. The CDR3 region is CATSMGLAGDNEQFF. The CDR3 nucleotides read TGTGCCACCAGCATGGGACTAGCGGGGGACAATGAGCAGTTCTTC. The genes are TRBV15 and TRBJ2-1; 14 bases are a match to TRBD2. Germline V CDR1 and CDR2: LNHNV, YYDKDF (reference sequence). V shed 4 bases, J shed 5 bases, and the junction held 1 base outside the gene matches. The CDR3 covers 15 residues. Full variable domain (outside the CDR3, taken from reference TRBV15 and TRBJ2-1): DAMVIQNPRYQVTQFGKPVTLSCSQTLNHNVMYWYQQKSSQAPKLLFHYYDKDFNNEADTPDNFQSRRPNTSFCFLDIRSPGLGDTAMYLCATSMGLAGDNEQFFGPGTRLTVL.

This clonotype appeared many times. The chain recombines TRBV7-2 with TRBJ1-1; D perhaps matches TRBD1 (5 bases). Trimming shortened V by 5 bases and J by 6 bases, and 10 bases separated the two germline ends. Germline V gene lookup returns CDR1 SGHTA and CDR2 FQGNSA. CDR3 length equals 12 residues. CDR3 loop: CASSGGWAEAFF. For the CDR3, the DNA is TGTGCCAGCAGCGGGGGATGGGCTGAAGCTTTCTTT. The full variable domain, completed using reference TRBV7-2 and TRBJ1-1, is GAGVSQSPSNKVTEKGKDVELRCDPISGHTALYWYRQSLGQGLEFLIYFQGNSAPDKSGLPSDRFSAERTGGSVSTLTIQRTQQEDSAVYLCASSGGWAEAFFGQGTRLTVV.

This clonotype was detected many times. This sequence joins TRBV20-1 and TRBJ2-3; the D call may be TRBD1 or TRBD2 (5 bases each). The ends were cut back, 6 bases at V and 5 bases at J, with 15 bases in the middle. CDR3 length: 13 amino acids. CDR1 is DFQATT, CDR2 SNEGSKA, per germline (reference sequence). The CDR3 DNA reads as TGCAGTGCCGATCACCTGGGGGAAGATACGCAGTATTTT. Protein sequence: CSADHLGEDTQYF.

By sample fraction, this clonotype is medium-sized (0.01 to 0.1%). The chain uses TRBV24-1 and TRBJ2-3; D gene ambiguous. Germline V gene data show CDR1 as KGHDR and CDR2 as SFDVKD. The V and J ends lost 6 bases and 2 bases respectively, with 14 bases between them. The CDR3 is 15 residues long. CDR3 region: CATSTLQEYTDTQYF. The CDR3 DNA reads TGTGCCACCAGTACTCTGCAAGAGTACACAGATACGCAGTATTTT.

As to this clonotype: A far larger clone lies a single base away; this is likely a read error. V usage is TRBV6-5 and J usage is TRBJ2-1, with 13 bases fitting TRBD2. This CDR3 has 15 residues. The germline V gene has CDR1 MNHEY and CDR2 SVGAGI. Here the CDR3 reads CTSSKLAGGPNEQFF. For the CDR3, the DNA is TGTACCAGCAGTAAACTAGCGGGAGGGCCTAATGAGCAGTTCTTC.

This clonotype was found once. V is TRBV7-3 and J is TRBJ1-3; 8 bases align to TRBD1. This CDR3 comprises 16 residues. Germline CDR1 and CDR2: SGHTA and FQGTGA. The V gene end was trimmed by 5 bases and the J gene end by 0 bases; junction bases not matched to a gene: 6. The CDR3 coding sequence is TGTGCCAGCAGCCCTCAGGGGGCACTCTCTGGAAACACCATATATTTT. Its translation is CASSPQGALSGNTIYF.

This clonotype has at least ten counts. The rearrangement joins TRBV3-1 to TRBJ2-4; TRBD2 might be the D (5 bases). Trimming removed 0 bases from V and 0 bases from J, with 18 bases in between. The CDR3 totals 19 residues. Germline CDR1 LGHDT, CDR2 YNNKEL (reference sequence). The CDR3 here is CASSQERGPSPLAKNIQYF. CDR3 sequence (DNA): TGTGCCAGCAGCCAAGAACGAGGGCCTTCACCACTAGCCAAAAACATTCAGTACTTC.

With regard to this clonotype: This may be a read error, as it is one base from a much larger clone. The CDR3 loop reads CASTFGGLENTQYF. The DNA of the CDR3 is TGTGCCAGCACCTTTGGCGGGTTGGAGAATACGCAGTATTTT. The V and J genes are TRBV28 and TRBJ2-3; weak D call: TRBD2 (5 bases). The CDR3 has 14 amino acids. V dropped 7 bases and J dropped 7 bases, with 18 bases sitting between them. The germline V gene encodes CDR1 MDHEN and CDR2 SYDVKM.

CDR3 loop: CASSRPLGGADTQYF. The CDR3, as DNA: TGCGCCAGCAGCCGCCCTCTTGGGGGGGCAGATACGCAGTATTTT. The gene calls are TRBV5-1 and TRBJ2-3, with 7 bases lining up with TRBD2. The CDR3 extends over 15 amino acids. Per germline, CDR1 SGHRS and CDR2 YFSETQ. With 4 bases clipped from V and 4 bases from J, the junction kept 9 bases outside the gene matches.

This clonotype was observed at least ten times. This rearrangement joins TRBV9 to TRBJ2-2; D uncertain. CDR3 length: 15 amino acids. The V gene's germline CDR1 is SGDLS and CDR2 YYNGEE. V shed 0 bases and J shed 6 bases, with 12 bases lying between them. The CDR3 sequence is CASSVAATFSGELFF. The CDR3, as DNA: TGTGCCAGCAGCGTAGCTGCGACTTTTTCCGGGGAGCTGTTTTTT.